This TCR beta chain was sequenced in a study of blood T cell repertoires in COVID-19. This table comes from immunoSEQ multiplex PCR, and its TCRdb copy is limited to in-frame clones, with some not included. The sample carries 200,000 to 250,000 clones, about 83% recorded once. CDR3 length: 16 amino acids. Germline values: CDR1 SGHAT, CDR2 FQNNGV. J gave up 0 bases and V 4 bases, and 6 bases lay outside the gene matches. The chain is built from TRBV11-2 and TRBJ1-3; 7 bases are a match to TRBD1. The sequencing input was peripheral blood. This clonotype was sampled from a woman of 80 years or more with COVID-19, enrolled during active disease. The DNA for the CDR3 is TGTGCCAGCAGCTCTCGGGACAGATTCTCTGGAAACACCATATATTTT. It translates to CASSSRDRFSGNTIYF.